A single sample is the source of the 14 T cell receptor beta chains below, sequenced in a study of blood T cell repertoires in COVID-19. Repertoires were generated with immunoSEQ multiplex PCR, while TCRdb's copy carries only in-frame clones and drops some. The sample lists more than 250,000 clones, approximately 92% occurring once. Sequencing used PBMCs or T cells enriched from blood (not recorded which). These receptors were obtained from a woman between 25 and 40 years old who had recovered from COVID-19.

The chain uses TRBV9 and TRBJ1-4, with 7 bases aligning to TRBD1. Germline CDR1 and CDR2: SGDLS and YYNGEE. Germline trimming cut 9 bases from V and 6 bases from J; bases unmatched to any gene: 17. The CDR3 contains 16 residues. DNA for the CDR3: TGTGCCACCTCTGAGGGACAGACGGAACCATATGAAAAACTGTTTTTT. Translating it yields CATSEGQTEPYEKLFF.

This rearrangement joins TRBV25-1 to TRBJ1-5, with 10 positions matching TRBD1. The CDR3 consists of 14 residues. The junction had 5 bases not matched to a gene; V was cut back by 7 bases and J by 5 bases. Germline CDR1 is MGHDK and CDR2 is SYGVNS. Here the CDR3 DNA reads TGTGCCAGCACTCCCGGACAGGGGGATCAGCCCCAGCATTTT. It yields the protein CASTPGQGDQPQHF.

The gene calls are TRBV7-2 and TRBJ2-3, with D possibly TRBD1 on 5 matching bases. CDR1 and CDR2 (germline): SGHTA, FQGNSA. The ends were cut back, 4 bases at V and 3 bases at J, with 11 bases in the middle. The CDR3 totals 14 residues. The DNA for the CDR3 is TGTGCCAGCAGCTCAACCGGACAAACAGATACGCAGTATTTT. Translation gives CASSSTGQTDTQYF.

This clone was seen only once. V is TRBV7-2 and J is TRBJ1-4; tentatively, D is TRBD1 (6 bases). The V gene's germline CDR1 is SGHTA and CDR2 FQGNSA. CDR3 length: 14 residues. V shed 5 bases and J shed 7 bases, with 14 bases lying between them. CDR3 nucleotide sequence: TGTGCCAGCAGCCTGGACAGTCTAAGTGAAAAACTGTTTTTT. Its translation: CASSLDSLSEKLFF.

J is TRBJ1-2 and V is TRBV5-1; TRBD1 agrees at 11 bases. Germline CDR1 and CDR2: SGHRS and YFSETQ. Trimming at V came to 4 bases and at J to 8 bases, leaving 4 bases not matched to a gene. This CDR3 is built from 13 residues. The CDR3: CASSRGQGDGYTF. The DNA for the CDR3 is TGCGCCAGCAGCCGGGGACAGGGGGACGGCTACACCTTC.

The gene calls are TRBV6-5 and TRBJ1-2; 8 positions agree with TRBD1. This CDR3 is 14 amino acids long. The V segment lost 6 bases and the J segment 5 bases; nucleotides outside the gene matches: 8. Germline V CDR1 and CDR2: MNHEY, SVGAGI. CDR3 DNA sequence: TGTGCCAGCAGCCGAAGGACAGGGATTTATGGCTACACCTTC. Residues: CASSRRTGIYGYTF.

The chain joins TRBV24-1 to TRBJ2-1, with 8 bases lining up with TRBD1. V trimming: 3 bases; J trimming: 5 bases; junction bases outside the gene matches: 8. The length of the CDR3 is 16 residues. Germline assignment: CDR1 KGHDR and CDR2 SFDVKD. In nucleotides, the CDR3 is TGTGCCACCAGTGATACAAGGGACAGGAACAACAATGAGCAGTTCTTC. It encodes CATSDTRDRNNNEQFF.

V usage is TRBV5-6 and J usage is TRBJ2-1, with 8 bases matching TRBD1. With 4 bases clipped from V and 8 bases from J, the junction kept 8 bases outside the gene matches. Germline V gene lookup returns CDR1 SGHDT and CDR2 YYEEEE. The length of the CDR3 is 14 residues. CDR3 residues: CASSSSGGGDEQFF. In DNA, the CDR3 is TGTGCCAGCAGCAGCTCAGGGGGCGGAGATGAGCAGTTCTTC.

The chain employs TRBV7-2 and TRBJ1-1; TRBD1 is a possible D gene (6 bases). Germline lookup yields CDR1 SGHTA and CDR2 FQGNSA. This CDR3 contains 15 residues. V was cut by 5 bases and J by 0 bases, with 13 bases left in between. The CDR3 loop is CASSPGVGMNTEAFF. The CDR3 nucleotides are TGTGCCAGCAGCCCAGGGGTGGGCATGAACACTGAAGCTTTCTTT. The variable domain in full, with the rest retrieved from reference TRBV7-2 and TRBJ1-1, is GAGVSQSPSNKVTEKGKDVELRCDPISGHTALYWYRQSLGQGLEFLIYFQGNSAPDKSGLPSDRFSAERTGGSVSTLTIQRTQQEDSAVYLCASSPGVGMNTEAFFGQGTRLTVV.

This clone was recorded only once. The CDR3 bases are TGTGCCAGTAGGGGAGGGAGGGAAAGATCCATTCAGTACTTC. It yields the protein CASRGGRERSIQYF. The genes are TRBV6-5 and TRBJ2-4; 7 bases are a match to TRBD2. V trimming: 9 bases; J trimming: 9 bases; junction bases outside the gene matches: 14. The CDR3 is made up of 14 amino acids. CDR1 and CDR2 (germline): MNHEY, SVGAGI.

About this clone itself: The sample holds other DNA sequences that translate to the same CDR3. This chain links TRBV5-1 with TRBJ1-1; 7 positions agree with TRBD1. J was trimmed by 2 bases and V by 5 bases; bases with no gene match: 3. Germline V gene sequence: CDR1 SGHRS, CDR2 YFSETQ. This CDR3 spans 13 amino acids. The CDR3: CASRQGSNTEAFF. The CDR3, as DNA: TGCGCCAGCAGACAGGGGTCAAACACTGAAGCTTTCTTT.

Here the CDR3 reads CAWSARGLANYGYTF. CDR3 DNA sequence: TGTGCCTGGAGTGCCAGGGGCCTTGCTAACTATGGCTACACCTTC. The chain joins TRBV30 to TRBJ1-2; possibly TRBD1 for D (6 bases). From germline, CDR1 is GTSNPN and CDR2 SVGIG (reference sequence). The CDR3 is 15 residues long. V dropped 1 base and J dropped 0 bases, with 12 bases sitting between them.

The chain carries TRBV10-3 and TRBJ2-7; perhaps TRBD1 as D (7 bases). CDR3 length: 14 amino acids. From germline, CDR1 is ENHRY and CDR2 SYGVKD. V shed 10 bases and J shed 2 bases, with 18 bases lying between them. The CDR3 region is CATTGVGGTYEQYF. The CDR3 bases are TGTGCCACAACAGGGGTTGGAGGGACCTACGAGCAGTACTTC.

This chain uses TRBV6-2 or TRBV6-3 with TRBJ2-3; tentatively, D is TRBD2 (5 bases). The CDR3 consists of 15 residues. The germline V gene encodes CDR1 MNHEY and CDR2 SVGEGT. V was shortened by 2 bases and J by 2 bases, with 11 bases between the two germline ends. The CDR3 nucleotides are TGTGCCAGCAGTTACGGTGAGCGGATCACAGATACGCAGTATTTT. Encoded protein: CASSYGERITDTQYF.